The rows below give T cell receptor beta chains drawn from one sample of a study of shared clonotypes between healthy human individuals. Assay used: immunoSEQ multiplex PCR; TCRdb lists only in-frame clones, some missing. The sample shows almost 700,000 clones, just over 90% of them seen only once. The sample consisted of naive CD8+ T cells sorted from blood. These receptors were collected from a young man in good health. CDR3s include the opening cysteine and the closing phenylalanine or tryptophan. Fields, in order: clone size, V gene, D gene, J gene, CDR3 DNA, CDR3 protein. The D gene is left open where the match is weak. A row's size may be missing; if present it is once, few, many or a size class.

NA,TRBV4-1,NA,TRBJ1-1,TGCGCCAGCAGCCAGGTTGGGGGGCGGTGGACTGAAGCTTTCTTT,CASSQVGGRWTEAFF
NA,TRBV27,NA,TRBJ2-7,TGTGCCAGCAGTCCGACAGTTGCCTACGAGCAGTACTTC,CASSPTVAYEQYF
NA,TRBV2,NA,TRBJ2-7,TGTGCCAGCAGTGAATACAAGGGATACGAGCAGTACTTC,CASSEYKGYEQYF
few,TRBV27,NA,TRBJ1-5,TGTGCCAGCAGTTTATCGTCGGTTCGGCCCCAGCATTTT,CASSLSSVRPQHF
NA,TRBV4-1,NA,TRBJ2-1,TGCGCCAGCAGCCAAGAGGAGCGAAGCTCCTACAATGAGCAGTTCTTC,CASSQEERSSYNEQFF
once,TRBV2,NA,TRBJ2-7,TGTGCCTGTTCCGGACAAACAACCTACGAGCAGTACTTC,CACSGQTTYEQYF
NA,TRBV7-9,NA,TRBJ2-7,TGTGCCAGCAGCTTTATGACCCCAGACTTATCCGAGCAGTACTTC,CASSFMTPDLSEQYF
few,TRBV5-1,TRBD1,TRBJ1-4,TGCGCCAGCAGCGTTGGGACAGGGGATGAAAAACTGTTTTTT,CASSVGTGDEKLFF
NA,TRBV6-6,TRBD1,TRBJ1-4,TGTGCCAGCAGTTACTCGAGGGACAGGGATGAAAAACTGTTTTTT,CASSYSRDRDEKLFF
NA,TRBV4-1,NA,TRBJ2-3,TGCGCCAGCAGCCAAGAGGAGGCTAGCCGCGAAGGAGATACGCAGTATTTT,CASSQEEASREGDTQYF